This T cell receptor (beta chain) was documented in a study of cytomegalovirus exposure and HLA in healthy donors (TCRdb year 2017). For the wider study: An earlier analysis of 587 of the donors reported roughly 300 Gb of sequence data and 90 million to 120 million unique TCR beta sequences obtained from some 200 million T cells. To predict cytomegalovirus infection status, the study combined high-throughput TCR immunosequencing, statistical association of individual TCRs with disease status, and machine learning. A later genetic analysis used genome-wide SNP genotypes for about three fifths of the 666 donors, treating that subset as a discovery cohort. In the later analysis, no new phenotypic data were used to find candidate immune exposures; instead, reliance was placed on TCR beta sequences and their occurrence across donors. Roughly 5 DR-DQ haplotypes were handled as single units for association and clustering, since linkage in the cohort was strong. HLA typing included class I and class II loci at four-digit resolution. In a later analysis, previously published TCR beta repertoires from more than 500 donors were re-analyzed and high-resolution HLA genotyping was added so that TCR occurrence patterns could be studied. A separate validation cohort of roughly 120 different subjects was used in addition to the 666-subject first cohort. About 300 gigabases of sequencing data and around 80 million unique TCR sequences made up an early release that covered several hundred HLA-typed donors. The study aimed to test whether signatures of past pathogen exposure could be identified by cataloging public T cell receptors. On average, roughly 250,000 unique TCR beta nucleotide sequences were sequenced per donor among about 400 genotyped donors of the cohort, with 15% to 20% of those sequences being non-productive. All discovery cohort repertoires had been generated on a single sequencing platform. Donor age, sex, ethnicity and CMV serostatus were compiled alongside the repertoire data. An earlier analysis of several hundred of the donors applied high-throughput TCR beta sequencing to assess whether each TCR beta V gene segment acted as functional or pseudogenic. The study used immunosequencing to profile the T cell repertoires of 600 to 850 subjects and linked those repertoires to cytomegalovirus serostatus. The number of donors typed differed by locus, with 629-630 for A, B, C, DRB1 and DQB1, more than 500 for DQA1, over 600 for DPA1, and some 450 for DPB1. Of the roughly 400 genotyped donors, about 80% fell in the genetic ancestry cluster associated with self-reported Caucasian donors. The investigation overall reported the following: Because HLA typing was missing for some donors at each locus, association tests included only the typed subset. The 87-base-pair reads could not distinguish some IMGT-functional V segments, including TRBV6-2 and TRBV6-3, so those segments were excluded. Most TCR sequences were seen in very few donors, while some public TCRs were found in many individuals. In an earlier analysis of a few hundred of the donors, most TCR beta V segments were observed in productive rearrangements about 90% or about 30% of the time, broadly matching IMGT annotations. The classifier was reported to diagnose cytomegalovirus status with high specificity and sensitivity in both the original cohort and the validation cohort. Roughly uniform sequencing depth across donors was assumed in presence/absence analyses, although this assumption may not hold. A cluster of highly shared sequence variants was judged likely to be a technical artifact of the sequencing pipeline. A later genetic analysis associated a missense DCLRE1C variant with V-gene and J-gene trimming of TCR beta chains, and an independent cohort replicated the association. Compared with equally common non-associated chains, HLA-associated TCR beta chains in a later analysis were more clonally expanded and had lower generation probabilities. In a later analysis, several top co-occurrence clusters were reported to appear linked to parvovirus B19, influenza, CMV and Epstein-Barr virus. According to the authors, the approach could potentially be generalized to other disease states and immunological phenotypes. In vitro tests confirmed that three of the cytomegalovirus-associated TCR beta chains recognize cytomegalovirus antigens. Immune exposure information for the cohort was limited to CMV serostatus. Assigning TCR associations to individual alleles was difficult when HLA alleles, especially DR and DQ, strongly co-occurred. A later analysis found that most CMV-associated TCR beta chains appeared HLA-restricted, with HLA associations seemingly driven largely by CMV exposure. The cohort was sequenced for TCR beta chains only, and without alpha or paired-chain data the features that could be detected were limited. In a later analysis, the rate of TCR association differed among HLA loci, with DRB1 alleles having the most associated TCRs and HLA-C alleles having the fewest. Linkage disequilibrium might explain the correlated functional status among segregating V segments, but an unknown experimental factor could not be ruled out. A further reported finding was that TCR beta sequences accurately predicted the HLA-A and HLA-B alleles for most subjects in the first cohort. In a later genetic analysis, fewer N-insertions in productive TCRs were reported among donors in an Asian-associated ancestry cluster than the approximately 710-donor mean. At a false discovery rate of 0.05, a later analysis linked roughly 17,000 TCR beta sequences to specific HLA alleles. The study gave a list of around 170 TCR beta chains associated with cytomegalovirus. The earlier analysis of nearly 600 of the donors excluded fewer than 20 rarely observed V segments, including chromosome 9 orphons, because counts were too low.

The cohort comprised 550 to 700 healthy bone marrow donors. At the time of sampling, every cohort member was nominally healthy, though immune exposures that went unrecorded were likely present. The donor tested CMV seronegative, placing the donor among the 350 or so seronegative members of the cohort. A peripheral blood sample was provided by each donor, and peripheral blood mononuclear cells were used for TCR beta sequencing. Genomic DNA was extracted from the blood cell samples with the Qiagen DNeasy Blood Extraction Kit. Details on this clone: Its antigen target is currently unknown. Per-base quality was not reported, and no clone a single base away is much larger than it.

To prepare the library, the immunoSEQ multiplex PCR assay was applied. A mixture of 60 forward primers for TCR Vbeta segments and 13 reverse primers for TCR Jbeta segments was used in the multiplex PCR. Amplification of the CDR3 region of rearranged TCR beta genes was performed with a multiplex PCR assay on genomic DNA. Amplified TCR beta libraries were sequenced as 87-base-pair reads on the Illumina HiSeq System. The published analysis was carried out like this. Across the 670 or so repertoires, a later analysis counted approximately 83 million unique TCR beta chains, 9.5 million to 13 million of which were shared by at least two donors. Raw reads were error-corrected and collapsed into unique sequences with a nearest-neighbor algorithm that merged closely related sequences to remove PCR and sequencing errors. V, D and J gene segments were assigned by aligning CDR3 sequences to IMGT reference sequences. For a sequence to be retained, a match of at least six nucleotides to both a V gene segment and a J gene segment was required. A rearrangement was called productive if the CDR3 had no stop codons and remained in frame with V and J, and every other rearrangement was called non-productive. CDR3 was defined by IMGT convention, running from the second conserved V-encoded cysteine to the conserved J-encoded phenylalanine. The earlier analysis of about 530 of the donors excluded any sequence lacking an unambiguous match to a single V gene segment. In an earlier analysis of 500 to 750 of the donors, V segments were called functional above 56.7% productive rearrangements and were called segregating when the between-donor standard deviation exceeded 5%. A statistical classification framework was developed to diagnose cytomegalovirus status using the catalog of TCR beta chain sequences. V and J gene assignment, in a later analysis, came from comparing TCR nucleotide sequences with IMGT/GENE-DB human TR gene sequences. In a later analysis, CDR3 sequences and most-parsimonious VDJ recombination scenarios were assigned using the TCRdist pipeline. In a later analysis, each TCR beta chain was defined by its CDR3 amino acid sequence together with its V-gene family, and reads without a unique V-gene family were excluded. A later analysis removed 500 to 650 highly shared, low-generation-probability nucleotide sequences to deal with suspected cross-contamination and a sequencing artifact. A later analysis calculated a clonal expansion index for each public chain from normalized within-repertoire ranks of inferred template counts. A later analysis computed generation probabilities with a VDJ recombination model fitted to out-of-frame rearrangements, and checked the results against IGoR. In a later analysis, hypergeometric tests were used to score TCR-TCR, TCR-HLA and TCR-CMV co-occurrence, with a repertoire-size bias correction applied to TCR pairs. In a later analysis, false discovery rates were estimated by permuting HLA or CMV assignments 20 times. A later analysis grouped co-occurring TCRs with DBSCAN, adding TCRdist sequence similarity when clustering within HLA-allele-positive subsets. Repertoires with fewer than 30,000 or more than 120,000 public chains were left out of co-occurrence clustering, as were about five repertoires with anomalous nucleotide sharing. The clones in this table, taken by TCRdb from immuneACCESS, are in-frame only. Not every clone is retained; where verified, under half of the shortfall comes from an unresolved V gene, and the cause of the rest is unknown. V, J and clone size derive from that table, while D and trimming were established from the DNA sequence. In this sample the table shows about 200,000 clones, around three quarters of which occur a single time. The ten largest clones represent 1.5% to 2% of the sample.

Reading from cysteine to phenylalanine, the CDR3 counts 19 amino acids. Left in the record is the CDR3 DNA by itself, 57 bases read in frame from the first base. CDR1 and CDR2, looked up from the germline V gene (reference sequence), are SEHNR and FQNEAQ. The V end loses 1 base and the J end loses 0 bases, and a stretch of 21 bases separates them. Recombination connected TRBV7-9 to TRBJ1-1; the D gene remains uncertain. The specimen was PBMCs. This receptor was taken from a man aged 25 to 45 in good health and CMV-seronegative. The CDR3 region: CASSLGARRPNTVNTEAFF. The DNA sequence is as follows: TGTGCCAGCAGCTTAGGGGCAAGGCGCCCTAACACGGTGAACACTGAAGCTTTCTTT.